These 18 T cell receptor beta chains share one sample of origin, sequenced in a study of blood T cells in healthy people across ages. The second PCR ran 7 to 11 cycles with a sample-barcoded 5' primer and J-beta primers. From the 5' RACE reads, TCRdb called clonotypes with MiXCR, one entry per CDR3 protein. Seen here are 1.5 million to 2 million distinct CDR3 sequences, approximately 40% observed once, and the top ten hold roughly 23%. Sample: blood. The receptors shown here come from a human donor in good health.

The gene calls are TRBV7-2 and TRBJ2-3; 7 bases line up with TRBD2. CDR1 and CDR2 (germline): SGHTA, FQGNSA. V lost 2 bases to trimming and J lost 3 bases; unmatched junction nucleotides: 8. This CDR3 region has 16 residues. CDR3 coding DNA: TGTGCCAGCAGCTTATTTGGGGGGGGGAATACAGATACGCAGTATTTT. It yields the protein CASSLFGGGNTDTQYF.

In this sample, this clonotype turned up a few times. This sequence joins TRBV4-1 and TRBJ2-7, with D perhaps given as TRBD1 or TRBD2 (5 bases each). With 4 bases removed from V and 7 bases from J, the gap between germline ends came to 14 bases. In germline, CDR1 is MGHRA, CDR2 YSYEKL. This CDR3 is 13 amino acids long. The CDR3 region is CASSPPGPGEQYF. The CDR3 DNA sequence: TGCGCCAGCAGCCCCCCGGGGCCGGGGGAGCAGTACTTC.

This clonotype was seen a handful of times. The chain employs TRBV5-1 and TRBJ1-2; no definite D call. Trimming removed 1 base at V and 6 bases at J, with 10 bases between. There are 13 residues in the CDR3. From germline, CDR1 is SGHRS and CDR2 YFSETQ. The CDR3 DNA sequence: TGCGCCAGCAGCTTGTGGCCCTCAGATGGCTACACCTTC. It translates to CASSLWPSDGYTF.

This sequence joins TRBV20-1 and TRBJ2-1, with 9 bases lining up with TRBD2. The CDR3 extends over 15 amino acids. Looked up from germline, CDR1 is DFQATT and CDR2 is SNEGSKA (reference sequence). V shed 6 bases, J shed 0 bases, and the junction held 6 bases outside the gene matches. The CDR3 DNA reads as TGCAGTGCGGGTAGCGGGGGTCACTCCTACAATGAGCAGTTCTTC. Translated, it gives CSAGSGGHSYNEQFF.

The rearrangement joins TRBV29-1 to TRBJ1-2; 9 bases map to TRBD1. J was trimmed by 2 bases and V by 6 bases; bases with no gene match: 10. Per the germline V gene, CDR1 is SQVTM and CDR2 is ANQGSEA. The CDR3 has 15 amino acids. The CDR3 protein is CSVDKKGTGNYGYTF. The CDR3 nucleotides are TGCAGCGTCGATAAGAAAGGGACAGGGAACTATGGCTACACCTTC.

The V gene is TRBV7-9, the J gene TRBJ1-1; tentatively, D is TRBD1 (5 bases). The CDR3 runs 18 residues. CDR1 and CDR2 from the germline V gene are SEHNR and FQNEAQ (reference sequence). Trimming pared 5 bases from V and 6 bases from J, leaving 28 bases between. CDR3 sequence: CASSRGADLGAARPEAFF. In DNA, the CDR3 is TGTGCCAGCAGCAGAGGAGCGGACCTTGGGGCGGCTAGGCCTGAAGCTTTCTTT.

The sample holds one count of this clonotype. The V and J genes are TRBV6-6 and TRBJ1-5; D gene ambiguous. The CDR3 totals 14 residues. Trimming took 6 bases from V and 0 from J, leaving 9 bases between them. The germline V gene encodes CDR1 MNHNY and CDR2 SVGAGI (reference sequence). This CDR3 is CASSMTDSNQPQHF. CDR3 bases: TGTGCCAGCAGCATGACCGATAGCAATCAGCCCCAGCATTTT.

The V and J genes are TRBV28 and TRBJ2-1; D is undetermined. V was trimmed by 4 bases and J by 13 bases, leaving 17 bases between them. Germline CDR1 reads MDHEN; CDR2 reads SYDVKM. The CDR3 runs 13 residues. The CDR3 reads CASSSTNTRPQFF. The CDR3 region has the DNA TGTGCCAGCAGTTCGACAAACACTCGACCCCAGTTCTTC.

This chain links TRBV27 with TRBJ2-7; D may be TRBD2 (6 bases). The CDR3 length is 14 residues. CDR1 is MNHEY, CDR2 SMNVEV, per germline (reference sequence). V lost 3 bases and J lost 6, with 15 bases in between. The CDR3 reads CASSLGGGRAEQYF. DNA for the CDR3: TGTGCCAGCAGTTTGGGGGGAGGACGTGCCGAGCAGTACTTC.

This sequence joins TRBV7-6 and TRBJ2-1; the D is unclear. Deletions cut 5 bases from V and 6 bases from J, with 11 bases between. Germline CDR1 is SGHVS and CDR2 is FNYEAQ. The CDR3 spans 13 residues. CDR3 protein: CASSNLGPNEQFF. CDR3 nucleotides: TGTGCCAGCAGCAATCTAGGACCCAATGAGCAGTTCTTC.

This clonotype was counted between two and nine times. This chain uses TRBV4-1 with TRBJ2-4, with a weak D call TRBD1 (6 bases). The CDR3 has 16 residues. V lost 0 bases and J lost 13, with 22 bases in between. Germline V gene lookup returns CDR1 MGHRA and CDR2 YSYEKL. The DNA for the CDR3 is TGCGCCAGCAGCCAAGATATCAGGGGCGCCTATGGAGAGCAGTACTTC. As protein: CASSQDIRGAYGEQYF.

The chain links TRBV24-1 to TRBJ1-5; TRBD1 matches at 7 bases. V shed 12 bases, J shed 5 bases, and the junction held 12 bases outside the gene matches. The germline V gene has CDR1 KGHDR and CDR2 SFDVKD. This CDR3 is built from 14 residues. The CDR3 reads CARPLGTEDQPQHF. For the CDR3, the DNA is TGTGCCCGGCCTTTAGGGACAGAGGATCAGCCCCAGCATTTT.

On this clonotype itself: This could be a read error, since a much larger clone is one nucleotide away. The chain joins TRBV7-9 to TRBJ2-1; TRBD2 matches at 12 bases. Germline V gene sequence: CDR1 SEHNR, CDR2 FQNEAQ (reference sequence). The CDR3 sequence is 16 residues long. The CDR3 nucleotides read TGTGCCGGCAGCCCTAGGACTAGCGGGGCTTACAATGAGCAGTTCTTC. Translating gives CAGSPRTSGAYNEQFF.

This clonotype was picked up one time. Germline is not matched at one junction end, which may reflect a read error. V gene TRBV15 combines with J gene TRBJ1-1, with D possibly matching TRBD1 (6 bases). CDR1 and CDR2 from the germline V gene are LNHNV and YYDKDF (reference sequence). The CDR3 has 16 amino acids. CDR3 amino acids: CATNREGGGAGAEAFF. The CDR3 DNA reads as TGTGCCACCAACAGAGAAGGCGGGGGCGCGGGGGCTGAAGCTTTCTTT.

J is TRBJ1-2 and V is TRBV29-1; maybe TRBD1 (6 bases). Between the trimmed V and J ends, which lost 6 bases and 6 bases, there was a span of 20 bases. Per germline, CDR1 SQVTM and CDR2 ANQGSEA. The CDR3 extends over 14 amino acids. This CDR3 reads CSVAVGGGLNGYTF. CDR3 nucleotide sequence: TGCAGCGTCGCCGTGGGGGGCGGGCTCAATGGCTACACCTTC.

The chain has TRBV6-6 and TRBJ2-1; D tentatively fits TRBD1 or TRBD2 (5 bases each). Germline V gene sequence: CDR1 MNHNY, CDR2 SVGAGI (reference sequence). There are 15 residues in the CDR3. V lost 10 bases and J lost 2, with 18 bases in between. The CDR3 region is CATTTWGKTYNEQFF. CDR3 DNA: TGTGCCACTACAACGTGGGGGAAGACCTACAATGAGCAGTTCTTC.

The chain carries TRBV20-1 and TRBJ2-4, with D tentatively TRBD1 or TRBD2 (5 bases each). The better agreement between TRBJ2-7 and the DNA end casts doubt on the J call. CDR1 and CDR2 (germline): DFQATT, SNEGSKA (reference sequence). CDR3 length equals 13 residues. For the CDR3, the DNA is TGCAGTGCTGAGGGGCGCGGTATATACGAGCAGTACTTC. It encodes CSAEGRGIYEQYF.

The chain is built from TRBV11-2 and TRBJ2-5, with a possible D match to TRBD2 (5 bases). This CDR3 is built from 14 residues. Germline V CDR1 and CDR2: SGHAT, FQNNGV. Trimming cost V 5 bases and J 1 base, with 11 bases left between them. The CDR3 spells CASSGRLFQETQYF. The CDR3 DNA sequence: TGTGCCAGCAGCGGGAGACTGTTCCAAGAGACCCAGTACTTC.